The 28 T cell receptor beta chains listed next were all sequenced from one sample in a study of blood T cell repertoires in COVID-19. Sequenced by immunoSEQ multiplex PCR; TCRdb stores in-frame clones only, minus some. Found here are 65,000 to 90,000 clones, about 88% of them singletons; the top ten hold around 6.3%. The sample was peripheral blood. These receptors were collected from a man older than 75 with COVID-19, enrolled during active disease.

This clone was counted a few times. The chain has TRBV4-1 and TRBJ1-1; D is possibly TRBD1 (5 bases). The CDR3 is 13 residues long. Per germline, CDR1 MGHRA and CDR2 YSYEKL. Between the trimmed V and J ends, which lost 1 base and 4 bases, there was a span of 7 bases. The CDR3 nucleotides are TGCGCCAGCAGCCAAGGGACAAGCACTGAAGCTTTCTTT. Its protein product is CASSQGTSTEAFF.

This clone came up a few times. The genes are TRBV5-6 and TRBJ1-2; D is possibly TRBD1 (5 bases). This CDR3 comprises 16 residues. Germline loops: CDR1 SGHDT, CDR2 YYEEEE. V dropped 2 bases and J dropped 2 bases, with 16 bases sitting between them. CDR3 sequence reads: CASSFGTEGPNYGYTF. CDR3 bases: TGTGCCAGCAGCTTCGGGACGGAGGGACCAAACTATGGCTACACCTTC.

This clone appeared a single time. The CDR3 here is CASSSGEGYTF. The CDR3 bases are TGTGCCAGCAGCTCCGGGGAAGGCTACACCTTC. The chain has TRBV7-9 and TRBJ1-2; D unclear. V was pared by 4 bases and J by 8 bases, with 8 bases between. Germline V lookup: CDR1 SEHNR, CDR2 FQNEAQ (reference sequence). The CDR3 consists of 11 residues.

A note on this clone: This sample also contains other DNA sequences that code for the same CDR3. The V gene is TRBV15, the J gene TRBJ2-2; TRBD2 aligns across 8 bases. CDR3 length equals 19 residues. With 5 bases clipped from V and 1 base from J, the junction kept 15 bases outside the gene matches. Germline CDR1 and CDR2: LNHNV and YYDKDF (reference sequence). The CDR3 protein is CATSLISGGVGVNTGELFF. The CDR3 coding sequence is TGTGCCACCAGCCTTATATCCGGGGGGGTTGGGGTGAACACCGGGGAGCTGTTTTTT.

The rearrangement links TRBV6-5 to TRBJ1-3; D is undetermined. Trimming cost V 6 bases and J 0 bases, with 12 bases left between them. CDR1 is MNHEY and CDR2 is SVGAGI in the germline V gene. This CDR3 region has 15 residues. The CDR3: CASSRDTISGNTIYF. In DNA, the CDR3 is TGTGCCAGCAGCCGTGACACAATCTCTGGAAACACCATATATTTT.

The CDR3, as DNA: TGTGCCAGCGGGGTGCGACACAGCTCTGGAAACACCATATATTTT. Its translation: CASGVRHSSGNTIYF. The V call is TRBV19, the J call TRBJ1-3, with D hard to call. The length of the CDR3 is 15 residues. V lost 9 bases, J lost 0 bases, and 15 bases lay in between. CDR1 LNHDA and CDR2 SQIVND come from the germline V gene (reference sequence).

This CDR3 is CAWTSGGSEGTQYF. The CDR3, as DNA: TGTGCCTGGACTAGCGGGGGTTCCGAAGGGACCCAGTACTTC. The rearrangement uses TRBV7-8 and TRBJ2-5, with 13 bases that match TRBD2. In germline, CDR1 is SGHVS, CDR2 FQNEAQ. The trim removed 11 bases at V and 7 bases at J, leaving 10 bases unmatched. CDR3 length: 14 amino acids. The full variable domain, rest sourced from reference TRBV7-8 and TRBJ2-5, is GAGVSQSPRYKVAKRGQDVALRCDPISGHVSLFWYQQALGQGPEFLTYFQNEAQLDKSGLPSDRFFAERPEGSVSTLKIQRTQQEDSAVYLCAWTSGGSEGTQYFGPGTRLLVL.

The chain combines TRBV7-2 with TRBJ2-3, with TRBD2 as a possible D gene (6 bases). V was clipped by 5 bases and J by 4 bases, with 7 bases between them. The CDR3 spans 12 residues. CDR1 is SGHTA and CDR2 is FQGNSA in the germline V gene. The CDR3 DNA reads as TGTGCCAGCAGCCGGGACTCAGATACGCAGTATTTT. Translation: CASSRDSDTQYF.

This chain links TRBV25-1 with TRBJ2-3, with D possibly being TRBD2 (7 bases). From germline, CDR1 is MGHDK and CDR2 SYGVNS. The CDR3 loop spans 16 amino acids. V was cut by 6 bases and J by 1 base, with 17 bases left in between. The CDR3 sequence is CASSQGGGWGTDTQYF. DNA of the CDR3: TGTGCCAGCAGCCAAGGGGGGGGATGGGGCACAGATACGCAGTATTTT.

The V gene is TRBV27, the J gene TRBJ1-2; D call uncertain. V dropped 5 bases and J dropped 8 bases, with 12 bases sitting between them. Germline V lookup: CDR1 MNHEY, CDR2 SMNVEV (reference sequence). The CDR3 sequence is 12 residues long. CDR3 residues: CASSTRGGGYTF. CDR3 DNA: TGTGCCAGCAGTACCCGGGGAGGGGGCTACACCTTC.

J is TRBJ1-6 and V is TRBV12-5; 8 nucleotides match TRBD1. The CDR3 sequence is 14 residues long. From germline, CDR1 is LGHNT and CDR2 FRNRAP. V dropped 5 bases and J dropped 9; count of bases not matched to a gene: 6. CDR3 amino acids: CASGKTGDASPLHF. CDR3 coding DNA: TGTGCTAGTGGTAAGACAGGGGATGCTTCACCCCTCCACTTT.

This chain uses TRBV2 with TRBJ1-1; no clear D gene. The CDR3 covers 12 residues. V was trimmed by 4 bases and J by 10 bases, leaving 13 bases between them. Germline CDR1 and CDR2: SNHLY and FYNNEI. This CDR3 is CASSALADTAFF. The DNA of the CDR3 is TGTGCCAGCAGTGCCCTGGCGGATACAGCTTTCTTT.

V usage is TRBV7-2 and J usage is TRBJ1-3; perhaps TRBD1 as D (6 bases). The V end was cut by 1 base, the J end by 0 bases, with 13 bases between. The CDR3 is 17 residues long. CDR1 and CDR2 from the germline V gene are SGHTA and FQGNSA. The DNA of the CDR3 is TGTGCCAGCAGCTTAGGCCACAGGGTCTTCTCTGGAAACACCATATATTTT. It translates to CASSLGHRVFSGNTIYF.

This chain joins TRBV6-5 and TRBJ2-5, with D tentatively TRBD1 (6 bases). Germline values: CDR1 MNHEY, CDR2 SVGAGI. The germline V and J ends were trimmed by 5 bases and 5 bases, with 12 bases remaining between them. The CDR3 has 13 residues. CDR3 sequence (DNA): TGTGCCAGCAGTCCTACAGGGTTTGAGACCCAGTACTTC. Translated: CASSPTGFETQYF.

This chain joins TRBV12-3 or TRBV12-4 and TRBJ1-2; D not resolved. Between the trimmed V and J ends, which lost 4 bases and 8 bases, there was a span of 8 bases. The CDR3 has 11 amino acids. The CDR3 spells CASSSMRGYTF. CDR3 nucleotides: TGTGCCAGCAGTTCCATGCGGGGCTACACCTTC.

The chain uses TRBV19 and TRBJ1-5; D is possibly TRBD1 (5 bases). Germline V gene lookup returns CDR1 LNHDA and CDR2 SQIVND (reference sequence). The CDR3 is 13 residues long. Trimming pared 3 bases from V and 5 bases from J, leaving 8 bases between. CDR3 bases: TGTGCCAGTAGTATGGGCAGGGATCAGCCCCAGCATTTT. Its protein product is CASSMGRDQPQHF.

This clone showed up just once. The genes are TRBV9 and TRBJ2-5; TRBD1 aligns across 7 bases. CDR1 and CDR2 from the germline V gene are SGDLS and YYNGEE. V lost 4 bases to trimming and J lost 5 bases; unmatched junction nucleotides: 11. The CDR3 spans 15 residues. As DNA, the CDR3 is TGTGCCAGCAGCCCCCGGGACAGCCGCGGGGAGACCCAGTACTTC. It specifies CASSPRDSRGETQYF.

V and J are TRBV5-1 and TRBJ2-3, with D possibly matching TRBD2 (6 bases). The CDR3 extends over 16 amino acids. Germline V gene data show CDR1 as SGHRS and CDR2 as YFSETQ. V was clipped by 5 bases and J by 0 bases, with 16 bases between them. The CDR3 bases are TGCGCCAGCAGTCCCGGTGTGGCGGGGAGCACAGATACGCAGTATTTT. It encodes CASSPGVAGSTDTQYF.

The chain links TRBV20-1 to TRBJ2-7, with TRBD2 matching over 13 bases. Losses at the gene ends were 6 bases for V and 5 bases for J; bases not matched to a gene: 7. In germline, CDR1 is DFQATT, CDR2 SNEGSKA (reference sequence). CDR3 length equals 14 residues. CDR3 coding DNA: TGCAGTGCCAGTACGGGACTAGCGGGGAACGAGCAGTACTTC. This sequence encodes CSASTGLAGNEQYF.

The chain uses TRBV19 and TRBJ1-5; TRBD1 is a possible D gene (6 bases). The CDR3 has 15 amino acids. The ends were cut back, 6 bases at V and 2 bases at J, with 14 bases in the middle. The germline V gene has CDR1 LNHDA and CDR2 SQIVND (reference sequence). The DNA for the CDR3 is TGTGCCAGTAGCCCTCTCGCAGGGGGCAATCAGCCCCAGCATTTT. It specifies CASSPLAGGNQPQHF.

DNA of the CDR3: TGTGCCAGCAGCCAGGGACAGGAGACCTATGGCTACACCTTC. Its protein is CASSQGQETYGYTF. The genes are TRBV11-3 and TRBJ1-2, with 8 bases lining up with TRBD1. The germline CDR1 and CDR2 sequences are SGHNT and YENEEA. The CDR3 runs 14 residues. The ends lost 5 bases at V and 4 bases at J; junction bases unmatched: 6.

The chain combines TRBV7-2 with TRBJ2-3, with 8 bases lining up with TRBD2. CDR1 and CDR2 from the germline V gene are SGHTA and FQGNSA. The CDR3 has 15 residues. V lost 5 bases, J lost 5 bases, and 9 bases stayed unmatched. CDR3 DNA sequence: TGTGCCAGCAGCCCCGACGGGGGGGCAGGAGATACGCAGTATTTT. It yields the protein CASSPDGGAGDTQYF.

V gene TRBV6-5 combines with J gene TRBJ2-7; 8 bases are a match to TRBD1. Trimming took 7 bases from V and 3 from J; bases not matched to a gene: 5. The CDR3 is made up of 13 amino acids. Germline loops: CDR1 MNHEY, CDR2 SVGAGI. CDR3 loop: CASTGTGGYEQYF. CDR3 nucleotides: TGTGCCAGCACCGGCACAGGGGGCTACGAGCAGTACTTC.

This chain links TRBV7-6 with TRBJ2-1; possible D gene TRBD2, 5 bases. The length of the CDR3 is 15 residues. Germline-derived CDR1 and CDR2 are SGHVS and FNYEAQ. V dropped 5 bases and J dropped 1 base, with 12 bases sitting between them. The CDR3 protein is CASSLGRGSYNEQFF. The DNA of the CDR3 is TGTGCCAGCAGCCTAGGACGGGGATCCTACAATGAGCAGTTCTTC.

The chain carries TRBV18 and TRBJ2-5; 9 nucleotides line up with TRBD1. V shed 3 bases, J shed 8 bases, and the junction held 7 bases outside the gene matches. The CDR3 is 14 amino acids. The germline CDR1 and CDR2 sequences are KGHSH and LQKENI. The DNA of the CDR3 is TGTGCCAGCTCACCCCCGGGACAGGGTACCACCCAGTACTTC. Its translation: CASSPPGQGTTQYF. Full variable domain (rest looked up from reference TRBV18 and TRBJ2-5): NAGVMQNPRHLVRRRGQEARLRCSPMKGHSHVYWYRQLPEEGLKFMVYLQKENIIDESGMPKERFSAEFPKEGPSILRIQQVVRGDSAAYFCASSPPGQGTTQYFGPGTRLLVL.

This clone was counted once. V usage is TRBV4-2 and J usage is TRBJ2-7; 7 nucleotides match TRBD2. The CDR3 sequence is 14 residues long. Germline V gene sequence: CDR1 LGHNA, CDR2 YNFKEQ. Trimming at V came to 4 bases and at J to 0 bases, leaving 3 bases not matched to a gene. CDR3 DNA sequence: TGTGCCAGCAGCCGATCGGGGGGCTCCTACGAGCAGTACTTC. Translation gives CASSRSGGSYEQYF.

The V gene is TRBV6-5, the J gene TRBJ1-2; no clear D. CDR3 length: 11 amino acids. V lost 4 bases, J lost 7 bases, and 7 bases lay in between. Per germline, CDR1 MNHEY and CDR2 SVGAGI. The CDR3 bases are TGTGCCAGCAGTTCGGAGGGTGGCTACACCTTC. It is translated as CASSSEGGYTF.

V is TRBV6-1 and J is TRBJ1-4, with no clear D. V was cut by 0 bases and J by 7 bases, with 12 bases left in between. This CDR3 is 15 amino acids long. Germline loops: CDR1 MNHNS, CDR2 SASEGT. The CDR3 reads CASSEAPARREKLFF. DNA for the CDR3: TGTGCCAGCAGTGAAGCACCGGCGCGGCGTGAAAAACTGTTTTTT.